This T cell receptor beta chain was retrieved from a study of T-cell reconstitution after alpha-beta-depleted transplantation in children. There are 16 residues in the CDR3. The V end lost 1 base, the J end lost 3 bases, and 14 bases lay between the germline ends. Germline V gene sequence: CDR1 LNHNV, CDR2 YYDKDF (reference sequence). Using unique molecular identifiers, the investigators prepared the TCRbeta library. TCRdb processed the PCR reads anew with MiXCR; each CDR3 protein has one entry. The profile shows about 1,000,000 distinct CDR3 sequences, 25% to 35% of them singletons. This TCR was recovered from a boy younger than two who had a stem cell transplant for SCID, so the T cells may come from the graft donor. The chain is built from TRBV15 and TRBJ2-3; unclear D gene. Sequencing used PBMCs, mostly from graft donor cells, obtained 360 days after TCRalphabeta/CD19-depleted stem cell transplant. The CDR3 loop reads CATSRVWEHETDTQYF. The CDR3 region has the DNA TGTGCCACCAGCAGAGTGTGGGAACACGAAACAGATACGCAGTATTTT.